A selection of T cell receptor beta chains follows, all from one sample in a study of CD8 T cells in Susac syndrome. TCRdb re-derived calls from the immunoSEQ multiplex PCR reads in MiXCR, one entry per CDR3 protein. The sample yields around 180,000 distinct CDR3 sequences, approximately 96% seen once. The sample taken for sequencing was CD4+ T cells from PBMCs. The receptors were sampled from a human donor with multiple sclerosis. CDR3s include the opening cysteine and the closing phenylalanine or tryptophan. Fields, in order: CDR3 length, J gene, D gene, clone size, V gene, CDR3 DNA, CDR3 protein. A D gene is named only where the DNA matches it firmly. Not all rows give a size; the values are once, few, many and, for expanded clones, a class.

14 TRBJ2-5 TRBD2 NA TRBV20-1 TGCAGTGCTGTCCTAGCGGGGGCGCAAGAGACCCAGTACTTC CSAVLAGAQETQYF
13 TRBJ1-5 NA NA TRBV30 TGTGCCTGGAGTGATCAACGTATCCTGGGCCTACATTTT CAWSDQRILGLHF
17 TRBJ2-5 NA NA TRBV15 TGTGCCACCAGCAGGAAAGGGGAAGTGGAGTGGAAGGAGACCCAGTACTTC CATSRKGEVEWKETQYF
12 TRBJ1-5 NA NA TRBV18 TGTGCCAGCTCACCTGTAAATCAGCCCCAGCATTTT CASSPVNQPQHF
14 TRBJ2-3 NA NA TRBV30 TGTGCCTGGAGCCGGGACGGTTACACAGATACGCAGTATTTT CAWSRDGYTDTQYF
13 TRBJ2-2 NA NA TRBV7-9 TGTGCCAGCAGCTTAGAGTTTAACGGGGAGCTGTTTTTT CASSLEFNGELFF
17 TRBJ1-6 TRBD1 NA TRBV25-1 TGTGCCAGCAGTGAACGGGGACAGAGACCTTATAATTCACCCCTCCACTTT CASSERGQRPYNSPLHF
15 TRBJ1-2 TRBD1 NA TRBV20-1 TGCAGTGCTAGCCGCGAAGGGACAGGGGAGGTAGGCTACACCTTC CSASREGTGEVGYTF
13 TRBJ2-7 TRBD1 once TRBV20-1 TGCAGTGCCCACACCGACAGGGCCTACGAGCAGTACTTC CSAHTDRAYEQYF
15 TRBJ2-6 NA NA TRBV28 TGTGCCAGCAGTGTAATGATGCCTGGGGCCAACGTCCTGACTTTC CASSVMMPGANVLTF
14 TRBJ2-2 TRBD2 NA TRBV30 TGTGCCTGGAGTCGGGTACTAGCGCACGGGGAGCTGTTTTTT CAWSRVLAHGELFF
16 TRBJ2-7 NA NA TRBV28 TGTGCCAGCAGTTTACTAGGGGCAGGGGGGTCCTACGAGCAGTACTTC CASSLLGAGGSYEQYF
13 TRBJ1-2 NA NA TRBV5-1 TGCGCCAGCAGCTTGACCGATCACTATGGCTACACCTTC CASSLTDHYGYTF
14 TRBJ1-1 NA NA TRBV7-9 TGTGCCAGCCTTGAGGGCTTTATGAACACTGAAGCTTTCTTT CASLEGFMNTEAFF
16 TRBJ2-1 TRBD2 NA TRBV27 TGTGCCAGCAGTAGTTTCCTAGCGGGGGTCAACAATGAGCAGTTCTTC CASSSFLAGVNNEQFF
12 TRBJ1-6 NA NA TRBV9 TGTGCCAGCAGCGTTCCAGGGTCACCCCTCCACTTT CASSVPGSPLHF
14 TRBJ2-1 NA NA TRBV29-1 TGCACCGTCCTCTTCGACAGTCCCTACAATGAGCAGTTCTTC CTVLFDSPYNEQFF
11 TRBJ1-1 NA NA TRBV29-1 TGCAGCGCGCAGGTGAGCACTGAAGCTTTCTTT CSAQVSTEAFF
15 TRBJ1-2 NA NA TRBV13 TGTGCCAGCAGCTTAGGCAGAGTATCTAACTATGGCTACACCTTC CASSLGRVSNYGYTF
15 TRBJ2-5 TRBD1 NA TRBV30 TGTGCCTGGAGTGCGTTGACAGGGGTTCGGGAGACCCAGTACTTC CAWSALTGVRETQYF
14 TRBJ2-7 TRBD1 NA TRBV5-1 TGCGCCAGCAACCCGGGGACAGTCGACTACGAGCAGTACTTC CASNPGTVDYEQYF
13 TRBJ1-5 NA NA TRBV19 TGTGCCAGTAGTATTGGAGGCAGTCAGCCCCAGCATTTT CASSIGGSQPQHF
16 TRBJ2-7 TRBD1 once TRBV3-1 TGTGCCAGCAGCCTCATGGGTCGGGACAGGATATACGAGCAGTACTTC CASSLMGRDRIYEQYF
15 TRBJ1-3 NA NA TRBV7-2 TGTGCCAGCAGCAAGGCTTGGTCCTCTGGAAACACCATATATTTT CASSKAWSSGNTIYF
14 TRBJ2-7 NA NA TRBV6-2/TRBV6-3 TGTGCCAGCAGTTCGTGGACCTCTCGCTACGAGCAGTACTTC CASSSWTSRYEQYF
15 TRBJ1-5 TRBD1 NA TRBV12-3/TRBV12-4 TGTGCCAGCAGTTTAGCAGGGGGCGGCAATCAGCCCCAGCATTTT CASSLAGGGNQPQHF
15 TRBJ2-7 NA NA TRBV3-1 TGTGCCAGCAGCCAAGCCCCCGGGTCCTCCTACGAGCAGTACTTC CASSQAPGSSYEQYF
13 TRBJ2-3 TRBD2 NA TRBV3-1 TGTGCCAGCAGCCAATCAAGCGGGACCGCGCAGTATTTT CASSQSSGTAQYF
13 TRBJ2-5 TRBD1 NA TRBV3-1 TGTGCCAGCGACGGGACAGAACAAGAGACCCAGTACTTC CASDGTEQETQYF
15 TRBJ2-1 TRBD2 NA TRBV5-1 TGCGCCAGCAGCACCGCTAGCGGGGCTAACAATGAGCAGTTCTTC CASSTASGANNEQFF
14 TRBJ2-5 TRBD2 NA TRBV20-1 TGCAGTGCTCGCGGGGGGGCCCGGAAAGAGACCCAGTACTTC CSARGGARKETQYF
16 TRBJ2-7 NA NA TRBV4-3 TGCGCCAGCAGCCAAAGATTGGGCGGGGCCTCCTACGAGCAGTACTTC CASSQRLGGASYEQYF
11 TRBJ1-2 NA NA TRBV29-1 TGCAGCGTCCAAAGGGTCTATGGCTACACCTTC CSVQRVYGYTF
9 TRBJ1-1 NA NA TRBV29-1 TGCAGCGCGGGGGTGGGCGCTTTCTTT CSAGVGAFF
16 TRBJ2-7 NA NA TRBV12-3/TRBV12-4 TGTGCCAGCAGTCCAGACAGGTCCGGCCCCTCCTACGAGCAGTACTTC CASSPDRSGPSYEQYF
14 TRBJ2-1 NA NA TRBV29-1 TGCAGCGGGGGGTGGCTACGGGTCAGGGATGAGCAGTTCTTC CSGGWLRVRDEQFF
18 TRBJ2-1 TRBD1 NA TRBV3-1 TGTGCCAGCAGCCTGACAGGGGGCCGGTCGAGATACTACAATGAGCAGTTCTTC CASSLTGGRSRYYNEQFF
14 TRBJ1-2 TRBD1 NA TRBV29-1 TGCAGCGCCTTGACAGGGAACCGTCGTTGGGGCTACACCTTC CSALTGNRRWGYTF
13 TRBJ1-5 NA NA TRBV30 TGTGCCTGGAGTGCGGCAGGGAATCAGCCCCAGCATTTT CAWSAAGNQPQHF
17 TRBJ2-1 TRBD2 NA TRBV5-4 TGTGCCAGCAGCTCTGACGGGGGGTCTAGGGTTGTCAATGAGCAGTTCTTC CASSSDGGSRVVNEQFF
14 TRBJ2-3 NA NA TRBV18 TGTGCCAGCTCACCGGCGCAGAGCACAGATACGCAGTATTTT CASSPAQSTDTQYF
15 TRBJ1-5 NA NA TRBV30 TGTGCCTGGAGTGTAAAGGCAGGGAGGATTTTGCCCCAGCATTTT CAWSVKAGRILPQHF
14 TRBJ2-5 TRBD1 once TRBV18 TGTGCCAGCTCACCCCGGGACAGAAAAGAGACCCAGTACTTC CASSPRDRKETQYF
15 TRBJ1-1 NA NA TRBV6-2/TRBV6-3 TGTGCCAGCAGTCGCCCCGTTGGGCAGGAAACTGAAGCTTTCTTT CASSRPVGQETEAFF
14 TRBJ1-5 NA NA TRBV9 TGTGCCAGCAGCCGCGACAGGAACAATCAGCCCCAGCATTTT CASSRDRNNQPQHF
14 TRBJ1-1 NA NA TRBV30 TGTGCCTGGAGCCCCCGGGGAATGAACACTGAAGCTTTCTTT CAWSPRGMNTEAFF
15 TRBJ2-7 NA NA TRBV20-1 TGCAGTGCTAGCGCCCCCCTCCGCAACTCCTACGAGCAGTACTTC CSASAPLRNSYEQYF
15 TRBJ1-2 NA NA TRBV20-1 TGCAGTGCTAGAGATCTGGGACAAACGAACTATGGCTACACCTTC CSARDLGQTNYGYTF
16 TRBJ2-6 NA NA TRBV5-6 TGTGCCAGCAGCCCCGAGGGGTCCTCTGGGGCCAACGTCCTGACTTTC CASSPEGSSGANVLTF
14 TRBJ1-1 NA NA TRBV6-2/TRBV6-3 TGTGCCAGCTTAAAGACGAGTTTGATCCCTGAAGCTTTCTTT CASLKTSLIPEAFF
12 TRBJ2-5 NA NA TRBV3-1 TGTGCCAGCAGCCAAGCGGGGGAGACCCAGTACTTC CASSQAGETQYF